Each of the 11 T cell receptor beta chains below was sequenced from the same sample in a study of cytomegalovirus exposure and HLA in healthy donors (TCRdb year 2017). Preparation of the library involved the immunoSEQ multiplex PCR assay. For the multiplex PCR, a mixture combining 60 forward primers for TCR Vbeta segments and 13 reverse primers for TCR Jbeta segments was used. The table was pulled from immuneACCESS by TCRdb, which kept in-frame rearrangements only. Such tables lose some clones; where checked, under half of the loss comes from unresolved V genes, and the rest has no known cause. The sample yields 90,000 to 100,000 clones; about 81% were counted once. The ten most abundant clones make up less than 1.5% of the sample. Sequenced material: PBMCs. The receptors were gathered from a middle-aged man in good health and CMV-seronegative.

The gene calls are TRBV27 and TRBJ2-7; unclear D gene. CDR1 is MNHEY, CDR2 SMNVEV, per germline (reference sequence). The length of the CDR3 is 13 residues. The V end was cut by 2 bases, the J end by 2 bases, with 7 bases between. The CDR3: CASSLEFAYEQYF. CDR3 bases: TGTGCCAGCAGTTTAGAGTTCGCCTACGAGCAGTACTTC.

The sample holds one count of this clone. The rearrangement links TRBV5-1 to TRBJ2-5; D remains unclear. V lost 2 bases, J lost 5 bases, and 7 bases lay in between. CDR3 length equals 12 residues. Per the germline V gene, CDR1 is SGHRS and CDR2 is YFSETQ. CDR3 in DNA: TGCGCCAGCAGCTTAAGTCGGGAGACCCAGTACTTC. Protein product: CASSLSRETQYF.

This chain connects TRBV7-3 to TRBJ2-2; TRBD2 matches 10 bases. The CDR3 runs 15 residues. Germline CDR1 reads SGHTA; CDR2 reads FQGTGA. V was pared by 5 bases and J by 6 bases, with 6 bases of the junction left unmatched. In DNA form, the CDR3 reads TGTGCCAGCAGCCCAAGTCTAGCGGGGGCCGGGGAGCTGTTTTTT. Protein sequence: CASSPSLAGAGELFF.

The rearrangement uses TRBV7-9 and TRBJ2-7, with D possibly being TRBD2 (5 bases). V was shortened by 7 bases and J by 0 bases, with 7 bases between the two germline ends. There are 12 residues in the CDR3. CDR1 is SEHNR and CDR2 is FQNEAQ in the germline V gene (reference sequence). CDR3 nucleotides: TGTGCCAGCAACGGAGGCTCCTACGAGCAGTACTTC. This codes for CASNGGSYEQYF.

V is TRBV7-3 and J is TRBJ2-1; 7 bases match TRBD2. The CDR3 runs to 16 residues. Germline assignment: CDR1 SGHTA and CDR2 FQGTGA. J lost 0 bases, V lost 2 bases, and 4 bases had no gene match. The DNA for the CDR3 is TGTGCCAGCAGCTTACTAGCGGACCACTCCTACAATGAGCAGTTCTTC. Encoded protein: CASSLLADHSYNEQFF.

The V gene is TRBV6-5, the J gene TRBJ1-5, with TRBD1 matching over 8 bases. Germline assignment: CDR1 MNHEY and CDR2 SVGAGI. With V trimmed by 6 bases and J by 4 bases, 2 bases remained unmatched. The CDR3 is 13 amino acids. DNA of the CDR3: TGTGCCAGCAGAAGGACAGGGAATCAGCCCCAGCATTTT. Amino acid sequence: CASRRTGNQPQHF.

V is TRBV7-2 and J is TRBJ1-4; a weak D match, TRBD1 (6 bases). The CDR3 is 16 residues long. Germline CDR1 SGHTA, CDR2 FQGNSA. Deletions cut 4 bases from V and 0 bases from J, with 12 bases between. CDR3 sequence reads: CASSSPRGATNEKLFF. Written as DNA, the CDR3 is TGTGCCAGCAGCTCCCCCAGGGGTGCAACTAATGAAAAACTGTTTTTT.

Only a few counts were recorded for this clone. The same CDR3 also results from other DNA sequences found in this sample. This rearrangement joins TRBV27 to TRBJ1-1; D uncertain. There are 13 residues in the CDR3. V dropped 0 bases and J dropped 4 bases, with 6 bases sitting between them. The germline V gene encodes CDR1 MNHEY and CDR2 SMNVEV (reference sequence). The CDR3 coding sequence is TGTGCCAGCAGTTTATCCGGGTTCACTGAAGCTTTCTTT. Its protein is CASSLSGFTEAFF.

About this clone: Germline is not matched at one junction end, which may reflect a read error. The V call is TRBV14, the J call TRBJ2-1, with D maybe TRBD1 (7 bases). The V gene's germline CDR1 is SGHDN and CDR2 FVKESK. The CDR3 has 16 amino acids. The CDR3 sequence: CASSQDPGGFYNGQFF. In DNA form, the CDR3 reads TGTGCCAGCAGCCAAGATCCAGGGGGGTTCTACAATGGGCAGTTCTTC.

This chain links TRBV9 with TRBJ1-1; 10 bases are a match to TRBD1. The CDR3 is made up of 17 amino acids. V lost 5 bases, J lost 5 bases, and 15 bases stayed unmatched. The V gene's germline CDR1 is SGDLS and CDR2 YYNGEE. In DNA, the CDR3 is TGTGCCAGCAGTGGGACAGGGGCCGAGGAATATAGAACTGAAGCTTTCTTT. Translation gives CASSGTGAEEYRTEAFF.

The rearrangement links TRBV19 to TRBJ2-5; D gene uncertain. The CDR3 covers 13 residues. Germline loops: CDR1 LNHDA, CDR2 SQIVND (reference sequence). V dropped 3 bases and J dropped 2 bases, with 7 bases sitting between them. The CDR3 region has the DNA TGTGCCAGTAGTATGGGCAGGCAAGAGACCCAGTACTTC. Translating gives CASSMGRQETQYF.